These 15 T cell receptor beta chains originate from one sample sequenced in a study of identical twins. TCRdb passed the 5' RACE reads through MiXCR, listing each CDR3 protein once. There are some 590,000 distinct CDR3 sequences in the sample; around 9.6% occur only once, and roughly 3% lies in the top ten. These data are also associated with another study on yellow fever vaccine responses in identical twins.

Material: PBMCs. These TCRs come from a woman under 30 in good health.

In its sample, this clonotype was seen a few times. CDR3 amino acids: CASSLYTSVSYEQYF. CDR3 nucleotide sequence: TGTGCCAGCAGCTTATATACTAGCGTTTCCTACGAGCAGTACTTC. V and J are TRBV7-2 and TRBJ2-7; TRBD2 matches 7 bases. Looked up from germline, CDR1 is SGHTA and CDR2 is FQGNSA. J gave up 1 base and V 2 bases, and 5 bases lay outside the gene matches. CDR3 length equals 15 residues.

As DNA, the CDR3 is TGTGCCAGCAGTTCACCCGGGACAGGCTCAATGAAGCAGTTCTTC. Protein product: CASSSPGTGSMKQFF. This chain uses TRBV12-3 or TRBV12-4 with TRBJ2-1; 8 nucleotides match TRBD1. Unmatched junction bases numbered 13, after V lost 4 bases and J lost 11 bases. CDR3 size: 15 residues.

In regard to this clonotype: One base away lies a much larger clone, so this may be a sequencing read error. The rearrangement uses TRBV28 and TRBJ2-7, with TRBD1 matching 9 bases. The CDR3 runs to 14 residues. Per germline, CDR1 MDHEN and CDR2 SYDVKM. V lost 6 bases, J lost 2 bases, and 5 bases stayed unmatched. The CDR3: CASRTGTGPYEQYF. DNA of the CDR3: TGTGCCAGCAGGACCGGGACAGGGCCCTACGAGCAGTACTTC.

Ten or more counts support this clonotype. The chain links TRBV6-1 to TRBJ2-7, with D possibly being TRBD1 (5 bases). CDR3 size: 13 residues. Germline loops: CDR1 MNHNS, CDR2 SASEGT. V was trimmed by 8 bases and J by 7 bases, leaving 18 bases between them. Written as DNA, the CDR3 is TGTGCCAGCCCTTTAGGGGAAGGACGGGAGCAGTACTTC. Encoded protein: CASPLGEGREQYF.

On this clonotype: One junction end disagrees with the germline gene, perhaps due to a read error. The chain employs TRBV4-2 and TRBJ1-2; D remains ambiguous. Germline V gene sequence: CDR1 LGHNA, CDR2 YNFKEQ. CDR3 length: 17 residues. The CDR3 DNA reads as TGTGCCAGCAGCCTCTCGGCAGCGGAGACTGCTAACTATGGCTTCACCTTC. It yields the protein CASSLSAAETANYGFTF.

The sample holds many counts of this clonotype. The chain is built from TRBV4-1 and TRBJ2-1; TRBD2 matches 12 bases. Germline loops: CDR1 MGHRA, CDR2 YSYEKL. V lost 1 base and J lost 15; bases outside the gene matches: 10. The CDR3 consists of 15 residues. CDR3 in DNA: TGCGCCAGCAGCCAAGGACTAGCGGGAGTACACCGTCTGTTCTTC. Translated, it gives CASSQGLAGVHRLFF.

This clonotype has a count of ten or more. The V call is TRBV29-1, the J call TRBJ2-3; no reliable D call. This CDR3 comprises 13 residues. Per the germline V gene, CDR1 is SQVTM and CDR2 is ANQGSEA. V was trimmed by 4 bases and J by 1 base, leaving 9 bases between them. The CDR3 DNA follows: TGCAGCGTTGGTCTACGAGGCACAGATACGCAGTATTTT. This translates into CSVGLRGTDTQYF.

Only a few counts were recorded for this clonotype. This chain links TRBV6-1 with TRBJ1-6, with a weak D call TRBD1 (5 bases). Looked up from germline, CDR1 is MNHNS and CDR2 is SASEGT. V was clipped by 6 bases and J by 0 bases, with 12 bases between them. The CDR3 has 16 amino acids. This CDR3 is CASRGRTISYNSPLHF. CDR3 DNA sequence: TGTGCCAGCAGGGGACGGACGATCTCCTATAATTCACCCCTCCACTTT.

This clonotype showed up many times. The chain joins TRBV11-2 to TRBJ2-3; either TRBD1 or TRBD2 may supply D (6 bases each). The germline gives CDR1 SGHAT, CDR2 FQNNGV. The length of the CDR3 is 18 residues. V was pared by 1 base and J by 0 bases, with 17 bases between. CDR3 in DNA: TGTGCCAGCAGCTTAGTCGGAGGGGGGCTAACTAGCACAGATACGCAGTATTTT. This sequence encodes CASSLVGGGLTSTDTQYF.

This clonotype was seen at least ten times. The CDR3 nucleotides are TGTGCCAGCAGCCCGACGGTACCAAAACGGAGCTCCTACAATGAGCAGTTCTTC. This codes for CASSPTVPKRSSYNEQFF. The chain uses TRBV9 and TRBJ2-1; D remains unclear. The CDR3 length is 18 residues. Per germline, CDR1 SGDLS and CDR2 YYNGEE. The germline V and J ends were trimmed by 4 bases and 0 bases, with 20 bases remaining between them.

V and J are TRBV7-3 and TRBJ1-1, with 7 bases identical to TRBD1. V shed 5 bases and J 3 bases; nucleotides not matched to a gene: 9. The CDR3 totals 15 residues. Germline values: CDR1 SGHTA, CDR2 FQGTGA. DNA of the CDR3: TGTGCCAGCAGCCTCGGTGGACAGGCCGACACTGAAGCTTTCTTT. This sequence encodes CASSLGGQADTEAFF.

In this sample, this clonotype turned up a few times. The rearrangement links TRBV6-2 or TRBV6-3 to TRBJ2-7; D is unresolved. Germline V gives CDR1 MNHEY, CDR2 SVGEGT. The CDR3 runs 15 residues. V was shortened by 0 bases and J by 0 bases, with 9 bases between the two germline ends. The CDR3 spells CASSYSALHSYEQYF. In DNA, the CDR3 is TGTGCCAGCAGTTACTCTGCACTTCACTCCTACGAGCAGTACTTC.

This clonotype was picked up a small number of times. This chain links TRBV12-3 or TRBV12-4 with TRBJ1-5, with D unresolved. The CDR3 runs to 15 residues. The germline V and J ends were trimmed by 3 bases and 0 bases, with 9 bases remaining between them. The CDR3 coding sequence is TGTGCCAGCAGTTTCTCGGCGTATAGCAATCAGCCCCAGCATTTT. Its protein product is CASSFSAYSNQPQHF.

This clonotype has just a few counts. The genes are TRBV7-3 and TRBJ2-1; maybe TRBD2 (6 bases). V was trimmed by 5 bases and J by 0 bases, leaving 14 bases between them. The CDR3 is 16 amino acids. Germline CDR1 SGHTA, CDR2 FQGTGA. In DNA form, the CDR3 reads TGTGCCAGCAGCCCAGAGGCTAGCGACTCCTACAATGAGCAGTTCTTC. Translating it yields CASSPEASDSYNEQFF.

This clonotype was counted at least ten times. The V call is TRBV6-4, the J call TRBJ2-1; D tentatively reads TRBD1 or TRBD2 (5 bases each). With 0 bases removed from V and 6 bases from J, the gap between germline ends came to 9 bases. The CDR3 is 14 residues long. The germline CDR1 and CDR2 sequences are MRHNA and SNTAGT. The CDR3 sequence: CASSDSRGVNEQFF. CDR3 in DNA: TGTGCCAGCAGTGACTCGAGGGGCGTCAATGAGCAGTTCTTC.